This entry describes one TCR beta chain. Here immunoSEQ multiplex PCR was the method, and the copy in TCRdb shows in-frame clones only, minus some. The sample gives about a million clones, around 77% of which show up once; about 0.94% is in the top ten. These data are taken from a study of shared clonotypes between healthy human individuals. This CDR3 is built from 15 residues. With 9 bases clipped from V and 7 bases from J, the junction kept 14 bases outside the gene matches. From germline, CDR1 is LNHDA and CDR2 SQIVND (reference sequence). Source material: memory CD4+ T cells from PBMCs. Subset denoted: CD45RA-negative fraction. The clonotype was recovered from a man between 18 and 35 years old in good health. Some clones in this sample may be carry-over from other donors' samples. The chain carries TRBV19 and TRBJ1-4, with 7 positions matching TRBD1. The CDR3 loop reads CASQELRGQGEKLFF. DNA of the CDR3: TGTGCCAGCCAGGAGCTTAGGGGGCAAGGTGAAAAACTGTTTTTT. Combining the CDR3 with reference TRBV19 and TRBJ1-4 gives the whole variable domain DGGITQSPKYLFRKEGQNVTLSCEQNLNHDAMYWYRQDPGQGLRLIYYSQIVNDFQKGDIAEGYSVSREKKESFPLTVTSAQKNPTAFYLCASQELRGQGEKLFFGSGTQLSVL.